Listed below are T cell receptor beta chains from one sample, sequenced in a study of blood T cell repertoires in COVID-19. Only in-frame clones appear in the TCRdb table, and some are missing; sequencing was by immunoSEQ multiplex PCR. Seen here are 100,000 to 130,000 clones, around 83% observed once, and the top ten hold 4% to 5.5%. What was sequenced was peripheral blood. The receptors shown here come from a man aged 70-80 years with acute or convalescent COVID-19. CDR3s include the opening cysteine and the closing phenylalanine or tryptophan. The D gene is left open where the match is weak. Not all rows give a size; the values are once, few, many and, for expanded clones, a class.

V	J	D	size	length	CDR3	DNA
TRBV9	TRBJ2-5	TRBD2	.	14	CASSKRGSQETQYF	TGTGCCAGCAGCAAGCGGGGGAGCCAAGAGACCCAGTACTTC
TRBV12-3/TRBV12-4	TRBJ2-3	.	.	12	CASRAGGDTQYF	TGTGCCAGCAGGGCCGGGGGAGATACGCAGTATTTT
TRBV7-6	TRBJ2-7	.	.	17	CASSPHQTGLTTYEQYF	TGTGCCAGCAGCCCCCACCAGACAGGTCTAACTACCTACGAGCAGTACTTC
TRBV19	TRBJ1-5	TRBD1	.	16	CASRPGTGASNQPQHF	TGTGCCAGTCGCCCCGGGACAGGGGCTAGCAATCAGCCCCAGCATTTT
TRBV9	TRBJ1-3	.	.	15	CASNPSGIFGNTIYF	TGTGCCAGCAACCCGTCAGGGATCTTTGGAAACACCATATATTTT
TRBV9	TRBJ2-5	TRBD2	.	17	CASSKLGLAGDQETQYF	TGTGCCAGCAGCAAATTGGGACTAGCGGGGGACCAAGAGACCCAGTACTTC
TRBV7-8	TRBJ1-5	TRBD1	.	18	CASSLATRQGTGVRPQHF	TGTGCCAGCAGCTTAGCGACCCGACAGGGGACGGGGGTTCGGCCCCAGCATTTT
TRBV5-1	TRBJ1-2	.	.	16	CASSIAPGGGNYGYTF	TGCGCCAGCAGCATAGCCCCTGGCGGCGGTAACTATGGCTACACCTTC
TRBV5-4	TRBJ2-2	TRBD2	.	14	CASSRGGPTGELFF	TGTGCCAGCAGCCGGGGGGGGCCCACCGGGGAGCTGTTTTTT
TRBV19	TRBJ1-6	.	.	16	CASSQQSSSYNSPLHF	TGTGCCAGTAGTCAACAGTCGAGCTCCTATAATTCACCCCTCCACTTT
TRBV5-1	TRBJ2-5	TRBD2	.	18	CASSPTRASGGLGETQYF	TGCGCCAGCAGCCCCACTCGGGCTAGCGGGGGGTTAGGAGAGACCCAGTACTTC
TRBV19	TRBJ1-5	TRBD1	.	17	CASSLDQTGMSNQPQHF	TGTGCCAGTAGCCTGGACCAGACAGGGATGAGCAATCAGCCCCAGCATTTT
TRBV29-1	TRBJ2-7	TRBD1	.	12	CSVGGQPYEQYF	TGCAGCGTTGGGGGACAGCCCTACGAGCAGTACTTC
TRBV21-1	TRBJ2-3	.	.	17	CASSNPSIAGDTDTQYF	TGTGCCAGCAGCAATCCCTCCATAGCGGGGGACACAGATACGCAGTATTTT
TRBV28	TRBJ2-7	.	.	14	CASSLLAPRNEQYF	TGTGCCAGCAGTTTATTGGCCCCGAGGAACGAGCAGTACTTC
TRBV7-9	TRBJ2-7	TRBD1	.	16	CASSPGSDRGSYEQYF	TGTGCCAGCAGCCCCGGTAGCGACAGGGGATCCTACGAGCAGTACTTC
TRBV7-2	TRBJ1-1	.	.	17	CASSLGSTGFMNTEAFF	TGTGCCAGCAGCTTAGGGTCGACAGGTTTCATGAACACTGAAGCTTTCTTT
TRBV4-3	TRBJ2-1	.	once	16	CASSQEAGRLNNEQFF	TGCGCCAGCAGCCAAGAGGCGGGGAGGCTCAACAATGAGCAGTTCTTC
TRBV7-6	TRBJ1-1	.	.	14	CASSLSIQNTEAFF	TGTGCCAGCAGCTTATCAATCCAGAACACTGAAGCTTTCTTT
TRBV20-1	TRBJ1-1	.	.	11	CSATVFAEAFF	TGCAGTGCTACGGTGTTCGCTGAAGCTTTCTTT
TRBV5-6	TRBJ2-7	TRBD1	.	15	CASSLLGTGSYEQYF	TGTGCCAGCAGCTTGTTAGGGACAGGGTCCTACGAGCAGTACTTC
TRBV11-3	TRBJ2-7	TRBD2	.	16	CASSSGLAGHEYEQYF	TGTGCCAGCAGCTCTGGACTAGCGGGACACGAGTACGAGCAGTACTTC
TRBV5-1	TRBJ2-1	TRBD2	.	15	CASSLFQRGGREQFF	TGCGCCAGCAGCTTGTTCCAGCGGGGGGGCCGCGAGCAGTTCTTC
TRBV27	TRBJ2-1	TRBD2	.	15	CASSPLAGGPNEQFF	TGTGCCAGCAGTCCACTAGCGGGGGGGCCTAATGAGCAGTTCTTC
TRBV6-5	TRBJ1-1	.	.	14	CASRTGHAVFEAFF	TGTGCCAGCAGAACGGGACACGCTGTGTTCGAAGCTTTCTTT
TRBV19	TRBJ1-5	.	.	14	CASTPGAGNQPQHF	TGTGCCAGTACCCCCGGCGCGGGCAATCAGCCCCAGCATTTT
TRBV14	TRBJ1-2	TRBD1	once	18	CASSQGAGQGAFNYGYTF	TGTGCCAGCAGCCAAGGAGCTGGACAGGGGGCGTTCAACTATGGCTACACCTTC
TRBV6-6	TRBJ1-1	.	.	12	CASSYPTGEAFF	TGTGCCAGCAGTTACCCAACAGGGGAAGCTTTCTTT
TRBV2	TRBJ2-3	.	.	18	CASSETLVTGGATDTQYF	TGTGCCAGCAGTGAAACTCTCGTTACTGGGGGGGCGACAGATACGCAGTATTTT
TRBV5-1	TRBJ2-2	TRBD2	.	15	CASSVLAGDHGELFF	TGCGCCAGCAGCGTACTAGCGGGGGATCACGGGGAGCTGTTTTTT
TRBV27	TRBJ2-7	.	.	15	CASSPRRGTPYEQYF	TGTGCCAGCAGTCCAAGGAGGGGAACCCCCTACGAGCAGTACTTC
TRBV19	TRBJ1-6	.	few	13	CASSFREHSPLHF	TGTGCCAGTAGTTTCAGGGAACATTCACCCCTCCACTTT
TRBV3-1/TRBV3-2	TRBJ2-7	.	.	14	CASSQDAHSYEQYF	TGTGCCAGCAGCCAAGACGCGCACTCCTACGAGCAGTACTTC
TRBV19	TRBJ1-6	.	.	15	CASMTGRPPNSPLHF	TGTGCCAGCATGACAGGACGCCCCCCGAATTCACCCCTCCACTTT
TRBV6-5	TRBJ1-5	TRBD1	.	15	CASSLTWTGDQPQHF	TGTGCCAGCAGTCTTACCTGGACAGGGGATCAGCCCCAGCATTTT
TRBV7-9	TRBJ2-2	.	.	16	CASSSGTSTPTGELFF	TGTGCCAGCAGCTCGGGGACTTCGACCCCCACCGGGGAGCTGTTTTTT
TRBV5-8	TRBJ1-1	.	.	14	CASSPGGRDTEAFF	TGTGCCAGCAGCCCCGGGGGGAGGGACACTGAAGCTTTCTTT
TRBV7-2	TRBJ1-5	.	.	13	CASSRSSGWPQHF	TGTGCCAGCAGCCGATCCAGTGGTTGGCCCCAGCATTTT
TRBV29-1	TRBJ1-3	.	few	15	CSVSGGTGSGNTIYF	TGCAGCGTCTCCGGGGGAACGGGCTCAGGAAACACCATATATTTT
TRBV23-1	TRBJ1-2	.	few	10	CANITLGYTF	TGCGCCAACATTACCCTCGGCTACACCTTC
TRBV7-3	TRBJ1-2	TRBD1	.	14	CASSSGDRSYGYTF	TGTGCCAGCAGCTCTGGGGACAGGTCCTATGGCTACACCTTC